The 13 T cell receptor beta chains listed next were all sequenced from one sample in a study of blood T cell repertoires in COVID-19. Profiled with immunoSEQ multiplex PCR; TCRdb holds only in-frame clones, not every one. The sample contains under 200,000 clones, about 80% of which appear only once. Sequenced material: PBMCs or T cells enriched from blood (not recorded which). The receptors stem from a woman between 55 and 75 years old with acute COVID-19.

This clone was detected only once. The chain couples TRBV11-3 to TRBJ2-1; 9 bases line up with TRBD2. Germline values: CDR1 SGHNT, CDR2 YENEEA. The V gene end was trimmed by 6 bases and the J gene end by 7 bases; junction bases not matched to a gene: 7. The CDR3 is made up of 14 amino acids. The CDR3 here is CASSGGGAYNEQFF. The CDR3, as DNA: TGTGCCAGCAGTGGCGGGGGGGCTTATAATGAGCAGTTCTTC.

V gene TRBV7-2 combines with J gene TRBJ1-5; no definite D call. CDR3 length: 14 residues. The ends were cut back, 3 bases at V and 7 bases at J, with 13 bases in the middle. CDR1 SGHTA and CDR2 FQGNSA come from the germline V gene. The DNA of the CDR3 is TGTGCCAGCAGCTTCGGAGGAGGTGGACAGCCCCAGCATTTT. It is translated as CASSFGGGGQPQHF.

The gene calls are TRBV3-1 (or the pseudogene TRBV3-2) and TRBJ1-2; D gene uncertain. V was trimmed by 0 bases and J by 5 bases, leaving 13 bases between them. The CDR3 has 15 amino acids. The germline gives CDR1 LGHDT, CDR2 YNNKEL (reference sequence). This CDR3 reads CASSQDSRPEYGYTF. The CDR3 DNA follows: TGTGCCAGCAGCCAAGATTCCAGGCCCGAGTATGGCTACACCTTC.

V and J are TRBV7-8 and TRBJ2-1; tentatively, D is TRBD2 (5 bases). Germline lookup yields CDR1 SGHVS and CDR2 FQNEAQ. The CDR3 length is 15 residues. Trimming removed 1 base at V and 7 bases at J, with 14 bases between. In DNA form, the CDR3 reads TGTGCCAGCAGCTTAGGTACGGGCTGGAGGAATGAGCAGTTCTTC. This codes for CASSLGTGWRNEQFF.

The chain is built from TRBV9 and TRBJ2-5; D may be TRBD2 (6 bases). V was trimmed by 7 bases and J by 1 base, leaving 11 bases between them. CDR1 and CDR2 (germline): SGDLS, YYNGEE. The CDR3 contains 13 residues. The CDR3 here is CASASVVQETQYF. Written as DNA, the CDR3 is TGTGCCAGCGCTAGCGTTGTCCAAGAGACCCAGTACTTC.

This clone has just one count. The V call is TRBV11-2, the J call TRBJ1-6; no clear D gene. The CDR3 contains 13 residues. Trimming removed 5 bases from V and 9 bases from J, with 11 bases in between. Germline lookup yields CDR1 SGHAT and CDR2 FQNNGV. This chain's CDR3 is CASSPDRGSPLHF. CDR3 in DNA: TGTGCCAGCAGCCCTGACCGGGGTTCACCCCTCCACTTT.

The chain carries TRBV7-9 and TRBJ1-2; no clear D gene. This CDR3 spans 11 amino acids. Trimming removed 5 bases at V and 13 bases at J, with 14 bases between. CDR1 is SEHNR, CDR2 FQNEAQ, per germline (reference sequence). The CDR3 DNA follows: TGTGCCAGCAGCATCTCGTCAACCAGCACCTTC. Protein sequence: CASSISSTSTF.

V and J are TRBV18 and TRBJ1-4, with D possibly TRBD1 on 6 matching bases. There are 19 residues in the CDR3. Trimming removed 4 bases at V and 7 bases at J, with 28 bases between. Germline assignment: CDR1 KGHSH and CDR2 LQKENI. This chain's CDR3 is CASSLSDASIQGKGEKLFF. CDR3 DNA: TGTGCCAGCTCACTTTCGGACGCTTCGATACAGGGAAAGGGTGAAAAACTGTTTTTT.

This clone was counted once. This chain connects TRBV6-5 to TRBJ1-2, with 7 positions matching TRBD1. This CDR3 region has 13 residues. Germline V gives CDR1 MNHEY, CDR2 SVGAGI. Trimming cost V 7 bases and J 4 bases; bases outside gene matches: 6. The DNA of the CDR3 is TGTGCCAGCACAAGACAGGGACTCTATGGCTACACCTTC. This sequence encodes CASTRQGLYGYTF.

In this sample, this clone turned up a few times. The V call is TRBV5-1, the J call TRBJ2-2, with 11 positions matching TRBD2. Germline trimming cut 4 bases from V and 4 bases from J; bases unmatched to any gene: 3. There are 15 residues in the CDR3. Germline values: CDR1 SGHRS, CDR2 YFSETQ. The CDR3 loop reads CASSATSGGTGELFF. DNA of the CDR3: TGCGCCAGCAGCGCTACTAGCGGGGGCACCGGGGAGCTGTTTTTT.

This clone was recorded only once. In nucleotides, the CDR3 is TGTGCCAGCAGCCCGGGATCCTCCGCGGAGGAGCAGTTCTTC. Translation gives CASSPGSSAEEQFF. The chain joins TRBV7-6 to TRBJ2-1, with TRBD2 as a possible D gene (5 bases). Germline CDR1 and CDR2: SGHVS and FNYEAQ. Trimming shortened V by 5 bases and J by 10 bases, and 18 bases separated the two germline ends. CDR3 size: 14 residues.

V usage is TRBV5-3 and J usage is TRBJ2-7; D unresolved. TRBV5-3 is recorded as an ORF, its role being uncertain. This CDR3 is built from 12 residues. Trimming cost V 5 bases and J 7 bases, with 13 bases left between them. DNA of the CDR3: TGTGCCAGAAGTTATAACGCGAAAGAGCAGTACTTC. Translating it yields CARSYNAKEQYF.

This clone was observed once. The chain employs TRBV3-1 (or the pseudogene TRBV3-2) and TRBJ2-2, with a weak D call TRBD2 (6 bases). Trimming took 9 bases from V and 6 from J, leaving 20 bases between them. This CDR3 comprises 15 residues. CDR1 and CDR2 (germline): LGHDT, YNNKEL (reference sequence). This CDR3 reads CASSGGVERSGELFF. In DNA, the CDR3 is TGTGCCAGTTCTGGCGGGGTGGAGCGGTCCGGGGAGCTGTTTTTT.